The table lists the clone carrying this T cell receptor (beta chain) with many counts. What it binds is not known. Patients having uncontrolled infection, another autoimmune disease, pregnancy or lactation were not included. Source material for PBMCs was around 10 ml fresh peripheral blood. This record belongs to a study of T cells in Graves' hyperthyroidism and ophthalmopathy. Across the whole study: Upon initial diagnosis and before any treatment, peripheral blood was collected.

Germline V gene data show CDR1 as DFQATT and CDR2 as SNEGSKA (reference sequence). The CDR3 has 13 residues. The V end lost 2 bases, the J end lost 2 bases, and 9 bases lay between the germline ends. Findings of the study overall: Blood held most thyroid clonotypes expanded above 0.001 frequency.

Template material for amplifying TCR beta CDR3 regions consisted of RNA transcripts. The study used the HTBI primer set for a first-round RT-PCR of the TCR CDR3. TCRdb processed the multiplex PCR reads anew with MiXCR; each CDR3 protein has one entry. The sample shows about 300,000 distinct CDR3 sequences, roughly 20% of them seen only once. The V call is TRBV20-1, the J call TRBJ2-5; a weak D match, TRBD2 (5 bases). Sample: blood. The TCR comes from a man in his fifties with Graves' ophthalmopathy. The CDR3 protein is CSARRPGQETQYF. The CDR3 coding sequence is TGCAGTGCTAGAAGACCGGGACAAGAGACCCAGTACTTC.